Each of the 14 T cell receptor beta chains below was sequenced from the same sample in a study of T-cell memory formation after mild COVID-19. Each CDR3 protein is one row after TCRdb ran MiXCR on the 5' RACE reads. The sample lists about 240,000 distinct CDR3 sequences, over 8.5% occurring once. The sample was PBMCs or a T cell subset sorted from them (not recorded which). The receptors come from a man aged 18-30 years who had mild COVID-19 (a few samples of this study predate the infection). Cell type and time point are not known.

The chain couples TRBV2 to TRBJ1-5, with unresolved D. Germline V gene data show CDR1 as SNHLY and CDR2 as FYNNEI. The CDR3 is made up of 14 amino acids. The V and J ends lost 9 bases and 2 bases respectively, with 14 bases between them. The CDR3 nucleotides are TGTGCCAGTATAGCCTCTGTCGGCAATCAGCCCCAGCATTTT. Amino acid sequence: CASIASVGNQPQHF.

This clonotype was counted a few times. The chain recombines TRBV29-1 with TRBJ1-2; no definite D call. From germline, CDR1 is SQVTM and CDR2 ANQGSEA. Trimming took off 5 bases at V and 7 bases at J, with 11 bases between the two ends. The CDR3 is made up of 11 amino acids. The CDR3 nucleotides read TGCAGCGTTCTCTGGTCGGGTGGCTACACCTTC. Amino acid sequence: CSVLWSGGYTF.

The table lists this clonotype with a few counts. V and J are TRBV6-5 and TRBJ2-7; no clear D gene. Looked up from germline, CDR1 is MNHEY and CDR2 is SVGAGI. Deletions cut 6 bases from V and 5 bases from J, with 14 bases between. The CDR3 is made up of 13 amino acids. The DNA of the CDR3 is TGTGCCAGCAGACTCCTATTCGCGGACGAGCAGTACTTC. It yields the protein CASRLLFADEQYF.

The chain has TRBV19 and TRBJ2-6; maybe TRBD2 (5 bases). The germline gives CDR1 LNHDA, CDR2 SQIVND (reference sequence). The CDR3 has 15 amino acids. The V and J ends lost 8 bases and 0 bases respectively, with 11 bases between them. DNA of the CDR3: TGTGCCAGTCAGCGGCCGATCTCTGGGGCCAACGTCCTGACTTTC. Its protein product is CASQRPISGANVLTF.

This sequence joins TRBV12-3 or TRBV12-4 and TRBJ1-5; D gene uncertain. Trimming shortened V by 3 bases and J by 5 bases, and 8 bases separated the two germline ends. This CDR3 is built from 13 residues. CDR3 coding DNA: TGTGCCAGCAGTTTTACCCTCGATCAGCCCCAGCATTTT. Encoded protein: CASSFTLDQPQHF.

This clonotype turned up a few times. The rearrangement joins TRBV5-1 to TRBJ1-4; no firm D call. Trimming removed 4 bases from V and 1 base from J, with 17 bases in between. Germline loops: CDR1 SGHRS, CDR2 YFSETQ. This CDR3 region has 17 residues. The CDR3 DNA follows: TGCGCCAGCAGCCCACACCTAAACGGGGTAACTAATGAAAAACTGTTTTTT. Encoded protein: CASSPHLNGVTNEKLFF.

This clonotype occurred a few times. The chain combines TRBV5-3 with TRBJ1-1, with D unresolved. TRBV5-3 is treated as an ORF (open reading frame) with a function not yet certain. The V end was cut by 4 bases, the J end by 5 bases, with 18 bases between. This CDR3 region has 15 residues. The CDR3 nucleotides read TGTGCCAGAAGCCCCCACCCCGGGGAAGGAACTGAAGCTTTCTTT. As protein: CARSPHPGEGTEAFF.

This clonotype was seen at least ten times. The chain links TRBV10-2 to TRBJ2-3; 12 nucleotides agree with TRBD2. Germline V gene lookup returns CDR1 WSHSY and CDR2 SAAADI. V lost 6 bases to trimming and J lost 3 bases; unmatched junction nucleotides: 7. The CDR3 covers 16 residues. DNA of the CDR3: TGCGCCAGCAGACCGGGACTAGCGGGCGAAACAGATACGCAGTATTTT. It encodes CASRPGLAGETDTQYF.

Written as DNA, the CDR3 is TGTGCCATCAGTGAAACAGGGGGCGGCAATCAGCCCCAGCATTTT. As protein: CAISETGGGNQPQHF. V is TRBV10-3 and J is TRBJ1-5; TRBD1 matches 9 bases. This CDR3 is built from 15 residues. Looked up from germline, CDR1 is ENHRY and CDR2 is SYGVKD. V gave up 3 bases and J gave up 2 bases; unmatched junction bases: 2.

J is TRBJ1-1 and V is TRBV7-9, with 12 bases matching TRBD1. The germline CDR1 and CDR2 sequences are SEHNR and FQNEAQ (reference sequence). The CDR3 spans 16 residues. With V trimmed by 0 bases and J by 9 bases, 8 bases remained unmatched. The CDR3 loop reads CASSLAGTGGEIKAFF. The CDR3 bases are TGTGCCAGCAGCTTAGCGGGGACAGGGGGCGAAATCAAAGCTTTCTTT.

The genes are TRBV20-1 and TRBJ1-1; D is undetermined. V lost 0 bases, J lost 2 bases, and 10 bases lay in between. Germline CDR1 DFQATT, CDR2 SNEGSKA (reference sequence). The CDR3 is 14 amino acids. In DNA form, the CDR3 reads TGCAGTGCTAGAGAAGGAAGTGGCAACACTGAAGCTTTCTTT. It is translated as CSAREGSGNTEAFF.

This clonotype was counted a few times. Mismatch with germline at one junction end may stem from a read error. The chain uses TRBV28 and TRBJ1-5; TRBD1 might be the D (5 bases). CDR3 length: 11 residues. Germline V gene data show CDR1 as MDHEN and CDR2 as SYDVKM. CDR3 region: CASSKAARGEF. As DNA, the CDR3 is TGTGCCAGCAGTAAGGCGGCGCGAGGGGAATTT.

The CDR3 bases are TGCAGCTACCGAGACACCGGGGAGCTGTTTTTT. This sequence encodes CSYRDTGELFF. The chain has TRBV29-1 and TRBJ2-2, with D hard to call. The V gene's germline CDR1 is SQVTM and CDR2 ANQGSEA. V dropped 8 bases and J dropped 3 bases, with 7 bases sitting between them. The CDR3 sequence is 11 residues long.

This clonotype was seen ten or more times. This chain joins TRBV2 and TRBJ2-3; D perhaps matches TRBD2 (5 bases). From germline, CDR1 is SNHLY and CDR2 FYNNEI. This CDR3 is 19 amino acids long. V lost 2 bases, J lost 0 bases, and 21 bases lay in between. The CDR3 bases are TGTGCCAGCAGTGAACGGGCCGGGATCTCAACCCCTAGCACAGATACGCAGTATTTT. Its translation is CASSERAGISTPSTDTQYF.